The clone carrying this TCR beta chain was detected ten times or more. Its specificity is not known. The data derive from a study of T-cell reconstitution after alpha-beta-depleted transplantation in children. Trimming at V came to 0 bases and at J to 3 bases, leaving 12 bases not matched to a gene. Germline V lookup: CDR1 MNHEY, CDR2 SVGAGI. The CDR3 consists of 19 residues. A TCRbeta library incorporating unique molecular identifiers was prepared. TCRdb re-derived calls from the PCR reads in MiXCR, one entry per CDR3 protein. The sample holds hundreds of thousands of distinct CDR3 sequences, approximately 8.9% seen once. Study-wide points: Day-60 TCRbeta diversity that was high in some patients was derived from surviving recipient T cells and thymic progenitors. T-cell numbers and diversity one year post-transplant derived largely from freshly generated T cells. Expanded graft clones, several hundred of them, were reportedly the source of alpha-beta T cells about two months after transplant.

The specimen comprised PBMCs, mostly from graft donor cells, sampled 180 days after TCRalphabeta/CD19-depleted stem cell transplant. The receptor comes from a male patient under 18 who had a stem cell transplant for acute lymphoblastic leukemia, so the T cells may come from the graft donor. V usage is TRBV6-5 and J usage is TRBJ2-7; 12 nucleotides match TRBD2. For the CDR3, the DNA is TGTGCCAGCAGTTACTCGAGTAGGGGACTAGCGGGTCCACGCTACGAGCAGTACTTC. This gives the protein CASSYSSRGLAGPRYEQYF.